A selection of T cell receptor beta chains follows, all from one sample in a study of cytomegalovirus exposure and HLA in healthy donors. Sequencing was performed with immunoSEQ multiplex PCR; in TCRdb, only in-frame clones are kept and a portion is missing. Among 45,000 to 65,000 clones listed, 55% to 80% were seen once. The sequenced material came from PBMCs. These receptors came from a woman aged 50 to 65 in good health and CMV-seropositive. The CDR3 runs from the conserved cysteine through the conserved F or W. The order of the fields is CDR3 DNA, CDR3 protein, V gene, D gene, clone size, J gene. A D gene is named only where the DNA matches it firmly. Size is stated for part of the rows, as once, few or many counts, or as a class when the clone is expanded.

TGTGCCAGTAGTATCGGGCTCCGGGAATACACCTTC | CASSIGLREYTF | TRBV19 | - | - | TRBJ1-2
TGTGCCAGCCAATTCGGAGAGAATCAGCCCCAGCATTTT | CASQFGENQPQHF | TRBV6-6 | - | few | TRBJ1-5
TGTGCCAGCAGTCCCTCGTCGCGGGTTTGGACTGAAGCTTTCTTT | CASSPSSRVWTEAFF | TRBV28 | - | - | TRBJ1-1
TGTGCCAGCAGCCCCCGGACTAGCGGTAGCACAGATACGCAGTATTTT | CASSPRTSGSTDTQYF | TRBV7-2 | TRBD2 | once | TRBJ2-3
TGTGCCAGCAGAGCCCGGGACACAGCTAACTATGGCTACACCTTC | CASRARDTANYGYTF | TRBV2 | - | few | TRBJ1-2
TGTGCCTGGAGTGTAGGTTACAGTACGAACACCGGGGAGCTGTTTTTT | CAWSVGYSTNTGELFF | TRBV30 | - | once | TRBJ2-2
TGTGCCAGAAGCTTGCCGGGGATCGTCACCGGGGAGCTGTTTTTT | CARSLPGIVTGELFF | TRBV5-3 | - | - | TRBJ2-2
TGCGCCAGCAGCTTGCTTTCCACTAGCGGGAGGCTCGAGCAGTACTTC | CASSLLSTSGRLEQYF | TRBV5-1 | TRBD2 | once | TRBJ2-7
TGTGCCAGCAACTCACAGGGGGCAGGAGAGACCCAGTACTTC | CASNSQGAGETQYF | TRBV28 | TRBD1 | - | TRBJ2-5
TGTGCCAGCAGAAAGACTTATGCGGGAGGCGAACGGGAGTACTTC | CASRKTYAGGEREYF | TRBV6-1 | TRBD2 | - | TRBJ2-7
TGTGCCAGTCGGGAGGCGAGCACCGGGGAGCTGTTTTTT | CASREASTGELFF | TRBV7-3 | TRBD2 | - | TRBJ2-2
TGTGCCTTCCTCGCTTTAACCGGACAGAGTGCCTCCTACGAGCAGTACTTC | CAFLALTGQSASYEQYF | TRBV30 | - | - | TRBJ2-7
TGCGCCAGCAGCCTAAGGGACTCAGATACGCAGTATTTT | CASSLRDSDTQYF | TRBV4-3 | - | few | TRBJ2-3
TGTGCCAGCAGCCCTAGGGGCCTACACTCTGGAAACACCATATATTTT | CASSPRGLHSGNTIYF | TRBV21-1 | - | - | TRBJ1-3
TGTGCCTACGACAGGGGATCTAACTATGGCTACACCTTC | CAYDRGSNYGYTF | TRBV30 | TRBD1 | - | TRBJ1-2
TGCAGCGTCACTAGCGGGAGAAAAAATGAGCAGTTCTTC | CSVTSGRKNEQFF | TRBV29-1 | TRBD2 | - | TRBJ2-1
TGTGCCAGCGATTCCAATAGTCGGGGCAGGGGCGAGCAGTACTTC | CASDSNSRGRGEQYF | TRBV28 | - | - | TRBJ2-7
TGTGCCAGCAGCATACAGAGCTCTGGAAACACCATATATTTT | CASSIQSSGNTIYF | TRBV7-9 | - | - | TRBJ1-3
TGTGCCAGCAAGATACGGGACAGCCACAATGAGCAGTTCTTC | CASKIRDSHNEQFF | TRBV6-6 | TRBD1 | - | TRBJ2-1
TGCGCCAGCAACCGGGACATTGGGTCCTACGAGCAGTACTTC | CASNRDIGSYEQYF | TRBV5-1 | - | - | TRBJ2-7
TGTGCCAGCAGCCCCCAGGGGATTAGCACAGATACGCAGTATTTT | CASSPQGISTDTQYF | TRBV7-2 | - | - | TRBJ2-3
TGTGCCAGCAGCCAACGGACAGGGAGGGCGACAGATACGCAGTATTTT | CASSQRTGRATDTQYF | TRBV7-2 | - | - | TRBJ2-3
TGTGCCGGCCAGGACGGACAAAACACTGAAGCTTTCTTT | CAGQDGQNTEAFF | TRBV6-6 | - | many | TRBJ1-1
TGCGCCAGCAGCCGGGGGGACAGGGACACCGGGGAGCTGTTTTTT | CASSRGDRDTGELFF | TRBV5-1 | TRBD1 | - | TRBJ2-2
TGTGCCAGCACCGGACAGGCGAGTAGGGAGCAGTACTTC | CASTGQASREQYF | TRBV7-9 | TRBD1 | - | TRBJ2-7
TGTGCCTGGAGCCCGAGCACCTGGGGGGAGCTGTTTTTT | CAWSPSTWGELFF | TRBV30 | - | - | TRBJ2-2
TGTGCCAGTAGTAAGTTTGGGGAGGCGCGTGAAAAACTGTTTTTT | CASSKFGEAREKLFF | TRBV19 | - | once | TRBJ1-4
TGTGCCACCCAGGACAGGGGGTCCTACGAGCAGTACTTC | CATQDRGSYEQYF | TRBV27 | TRBD1 | - | TRBJ2-7
TGCAGCGTTGTTGGGGGCTTAATCTCCTACGAGCAGTACTTC | CSVVGGLISYEQYF | TRBV29-1 | - | - | TRBJ2-7
TGTGCCAGCAGCTTACAGAGTGGCAGGAGGGGTGAGCAGTTCTTC | CASSLQSGRRGEQFF | TRBV7-9 | - | once | TRBJ2-1
TGTGCCAGCAGCCCCCGCGACAGGAACACCGGGGAGCTGTTTTTT | CASSPRDRNTGELFF | TRBV9 | - | - | TRBJ2-2
TGTGCCAGCAGTCCGACGGGACAGGGGAAAACAGATACGCAGTATTTT | CASSPTGQGKTDTQYF | TRBV6-6 | TRBD1 | - | TRBJ2-3